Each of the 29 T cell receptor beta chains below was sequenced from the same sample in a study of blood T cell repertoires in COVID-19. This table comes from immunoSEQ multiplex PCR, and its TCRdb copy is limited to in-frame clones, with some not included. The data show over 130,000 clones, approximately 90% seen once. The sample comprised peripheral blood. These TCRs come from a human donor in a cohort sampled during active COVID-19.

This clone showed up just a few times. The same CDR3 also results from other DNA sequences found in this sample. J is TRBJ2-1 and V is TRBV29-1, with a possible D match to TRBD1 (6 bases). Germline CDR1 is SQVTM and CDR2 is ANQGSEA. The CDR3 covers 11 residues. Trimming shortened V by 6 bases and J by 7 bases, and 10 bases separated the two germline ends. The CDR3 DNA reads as TGCAGCGTAGGACAGATAAATGAGCAGTTCTTC. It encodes CSVGQINEQFF.

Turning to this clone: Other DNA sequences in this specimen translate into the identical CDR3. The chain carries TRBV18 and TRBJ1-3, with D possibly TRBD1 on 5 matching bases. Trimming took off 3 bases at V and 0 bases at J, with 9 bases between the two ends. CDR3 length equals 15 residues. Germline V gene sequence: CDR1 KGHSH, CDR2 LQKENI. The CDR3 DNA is TGTGCCAGCTCACCGACAGAAGCCTCTGGAAACACCATATATTTT. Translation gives CASSPTEASGNTIYF.

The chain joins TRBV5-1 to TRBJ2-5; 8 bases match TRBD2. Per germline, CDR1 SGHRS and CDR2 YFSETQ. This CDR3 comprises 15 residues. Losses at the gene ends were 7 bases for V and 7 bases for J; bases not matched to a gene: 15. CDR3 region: CASYPGGGSMATQYF. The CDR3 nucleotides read TGCGCCAGCTACCCGGGGGGGGGCTCCATGGCGACCCAGTACTTC. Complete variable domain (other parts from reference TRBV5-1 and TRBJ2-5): KAGVTQTPRYLIKTRGQQVTLSCSPISGHRSVSWYQQTPGQGLQFLFEYFSETQRNKGNFPGRFSGRQFSNSRSEMNVSTLELGDSALYLCASYPGGGSMATQYFGPGTRLLVL.

The CDR3 loop is CASSTGNTQYF. Written as DNA, the CDR3 is TGTGCCAGCAGCACGGGGAACACGCAGTATTTT. The rearrangement joins TRBV7-3 to TRBJ2-3, with D perhaps TRBD2 (5 bases). Trimming stripped 5 bases from V and 9 bases from J, with 9 bases between. Germline CDR1 SGHTA, CDR2 FQGTGA. This CDR3 contains 11 residues.

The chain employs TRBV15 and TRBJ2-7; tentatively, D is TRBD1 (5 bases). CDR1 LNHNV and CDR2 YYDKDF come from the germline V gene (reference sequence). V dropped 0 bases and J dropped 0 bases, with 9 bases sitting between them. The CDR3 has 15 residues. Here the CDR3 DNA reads TGTGCCACCAGCAGAGACCCAGGGCCCTCCTACGAGCAGTACTTC. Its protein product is CATSRDPGPSYEQYF. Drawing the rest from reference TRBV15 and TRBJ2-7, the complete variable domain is DAMVIQNPRYQVTQFGKPVTLSCSQTLNHNVMYWYQQKSSQAPKLLFHYYDKDFNNEADTPDNFQSRRPNTSFCFLDIRSPGLGDTAMYLCATSRDPGPSYEQYFGPGTRLTVT.

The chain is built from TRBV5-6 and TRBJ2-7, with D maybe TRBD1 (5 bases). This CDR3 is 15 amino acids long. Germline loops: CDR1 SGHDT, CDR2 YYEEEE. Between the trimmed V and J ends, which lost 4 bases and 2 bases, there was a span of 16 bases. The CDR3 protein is CASSPVDTLAYEQYF. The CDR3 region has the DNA TGTGCCAGCAGCCCCGTGGACACTTTGGCCTACGAGCAGTACTTC.

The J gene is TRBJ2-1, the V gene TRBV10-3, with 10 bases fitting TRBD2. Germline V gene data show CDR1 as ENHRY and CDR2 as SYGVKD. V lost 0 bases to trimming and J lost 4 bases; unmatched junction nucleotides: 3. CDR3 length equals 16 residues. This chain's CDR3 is CAISESSGGIYNEQFF. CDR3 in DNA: TGTGCCATCAGTGAGTCTAGCGGGGGGATTTACAATGAGCAGTTCTTC.

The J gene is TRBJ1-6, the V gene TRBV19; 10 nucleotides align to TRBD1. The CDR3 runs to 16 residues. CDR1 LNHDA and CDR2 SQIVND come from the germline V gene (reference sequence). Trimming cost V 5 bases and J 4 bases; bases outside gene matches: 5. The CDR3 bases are TGTGCCAGTAGTTCCCGGACAGGGGGATATAATTCACCCCTCCACTTT. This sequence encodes CASSSRTGGYNSPLHF.

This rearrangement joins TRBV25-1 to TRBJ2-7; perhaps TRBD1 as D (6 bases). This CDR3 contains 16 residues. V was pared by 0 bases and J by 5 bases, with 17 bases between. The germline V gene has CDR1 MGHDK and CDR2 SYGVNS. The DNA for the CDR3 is TGTGCCAGCAGTGAATATAGTAACGCAGGGGTGGACGAGCAGTACTTC. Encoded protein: CASSEYSNAGVDEQYF.

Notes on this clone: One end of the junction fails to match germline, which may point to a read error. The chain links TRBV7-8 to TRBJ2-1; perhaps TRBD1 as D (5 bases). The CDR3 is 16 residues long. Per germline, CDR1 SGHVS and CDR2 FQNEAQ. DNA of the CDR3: TGTGCCAGCAGCCGACCGACAGAGTTCTCCTACAATGGGCAGTTCTTC. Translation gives CASSRPTEFSYNGQFF.

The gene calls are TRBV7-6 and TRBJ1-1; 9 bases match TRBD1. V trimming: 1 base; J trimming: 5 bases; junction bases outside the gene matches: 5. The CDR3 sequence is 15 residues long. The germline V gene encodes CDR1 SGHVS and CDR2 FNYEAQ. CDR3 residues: CASSLEGQGWTEAFF. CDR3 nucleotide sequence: TGTGCCAGCAGCTTAGAAGGACAGGGGTGGACTGAAGCTTTCTTT.

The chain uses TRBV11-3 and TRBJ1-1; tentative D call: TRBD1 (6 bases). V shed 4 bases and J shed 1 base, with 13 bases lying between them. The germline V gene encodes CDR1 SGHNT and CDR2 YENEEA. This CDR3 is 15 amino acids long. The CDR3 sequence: CASSSGDGENTEAFF. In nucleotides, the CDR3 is TGTGCCAGCAGCTCAGGGGACGGAGAGAACACTGAAGCTTTCTTT.

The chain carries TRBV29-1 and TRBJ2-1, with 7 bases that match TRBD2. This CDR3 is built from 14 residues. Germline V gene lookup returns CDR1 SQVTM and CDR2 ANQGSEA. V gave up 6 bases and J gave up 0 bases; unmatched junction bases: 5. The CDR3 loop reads CSVKGGDSYNEQFF. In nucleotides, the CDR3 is TGCAGCGTGAAGGGAGGGGACTCCTACAATGAGCAGTTCTTC.

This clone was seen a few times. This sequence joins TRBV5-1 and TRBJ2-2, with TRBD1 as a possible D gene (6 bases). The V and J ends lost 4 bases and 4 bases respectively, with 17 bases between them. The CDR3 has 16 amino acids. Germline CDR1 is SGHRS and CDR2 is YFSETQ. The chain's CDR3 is CASSKVDSPATGELFF. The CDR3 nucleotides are TGCGCCAGCAGCAAAGTGGACAGTCCAGCCACCGGGGAGCTGTTTTTT.

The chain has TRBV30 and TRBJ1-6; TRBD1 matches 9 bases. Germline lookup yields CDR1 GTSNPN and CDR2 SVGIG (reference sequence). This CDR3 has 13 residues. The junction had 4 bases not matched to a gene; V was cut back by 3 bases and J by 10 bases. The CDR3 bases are TGTGCCTGGAGGGGACAGGGCGGATCACCCCTCCACTTT. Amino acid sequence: CAWRGQGGSPLHF.

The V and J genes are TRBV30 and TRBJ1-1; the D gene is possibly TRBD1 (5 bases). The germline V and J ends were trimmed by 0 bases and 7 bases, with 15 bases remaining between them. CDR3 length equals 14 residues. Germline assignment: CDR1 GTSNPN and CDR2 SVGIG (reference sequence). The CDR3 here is CAWSVLGRAIEAFF. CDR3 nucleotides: TGTGCCTGGAGTGTACTGGGCAGGGCAATTGAAGCTTTCTTT. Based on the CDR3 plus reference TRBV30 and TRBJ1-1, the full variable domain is SQTIHQWPATLVQPVGSPLSLECTVEGTSNPNLYWYRQAAGRGLQLLFYSVGIGQISSEVPQNLSASRPQDRQFILSSKKLLLSDSGFYLCAWSVLGRAIEAFFGQGTRLTVV.

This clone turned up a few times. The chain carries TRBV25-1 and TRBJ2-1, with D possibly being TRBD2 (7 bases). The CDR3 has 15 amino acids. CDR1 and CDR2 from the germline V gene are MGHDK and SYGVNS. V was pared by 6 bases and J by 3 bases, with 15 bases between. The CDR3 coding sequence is TGTGCCAGCAGCCTTAGGGGGGGCTACTACAATGAGCAGTTCTTC. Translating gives CASSLRGGYYNEQFF.

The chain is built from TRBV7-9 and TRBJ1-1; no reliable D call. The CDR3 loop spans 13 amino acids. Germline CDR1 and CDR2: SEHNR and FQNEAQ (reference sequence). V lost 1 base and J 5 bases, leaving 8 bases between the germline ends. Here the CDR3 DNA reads TGTGCCAGCAGCTTAGGGCTCGAAACTGAAGCTTTCTTT. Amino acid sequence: CASSLGLETEAFF.

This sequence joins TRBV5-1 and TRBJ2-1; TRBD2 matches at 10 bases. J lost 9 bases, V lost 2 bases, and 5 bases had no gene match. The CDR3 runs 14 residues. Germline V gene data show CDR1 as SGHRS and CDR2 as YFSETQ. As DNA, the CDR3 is TGCGCCAGCAGCTTAGCTAGCGGGGGTGGTGAGCAGTTCTTC. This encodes CASSLASGGGEQFF.

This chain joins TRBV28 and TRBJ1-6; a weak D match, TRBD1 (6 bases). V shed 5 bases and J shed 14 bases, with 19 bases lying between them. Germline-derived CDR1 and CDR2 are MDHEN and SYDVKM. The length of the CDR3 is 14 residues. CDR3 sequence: CASSTDSRRSTLHF. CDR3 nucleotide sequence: TGTGCCAGCAGTACGGACAGTCGGAGGTCGACCCTCCACTTT.

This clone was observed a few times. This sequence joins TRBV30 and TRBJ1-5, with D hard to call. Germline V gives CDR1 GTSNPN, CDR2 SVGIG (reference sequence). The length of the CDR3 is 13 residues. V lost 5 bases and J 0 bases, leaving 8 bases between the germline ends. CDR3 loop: CAWGLYSNQPQHF. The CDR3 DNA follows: TGTGCCTGGGGACTATATAGCAATCAGCCCCAGCATTTT. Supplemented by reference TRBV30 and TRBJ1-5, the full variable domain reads SQTIHQWPATLVQPVGSPLSLECTVEGTSNPNLYWYRQAAGRGLQLLFYSVGIGQISSEVPQNLSASRPQDRQFILSSKKLLLSDSGFYLCAWGLYSNQPQHFGDGTRLSIL.

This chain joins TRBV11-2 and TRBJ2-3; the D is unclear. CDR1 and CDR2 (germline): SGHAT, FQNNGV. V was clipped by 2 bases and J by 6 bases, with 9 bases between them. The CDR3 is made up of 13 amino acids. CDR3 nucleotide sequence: TGTGCCAGCAGCTTACACAATTGGGATACGCAGTATTTT. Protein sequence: CASSLHNWDTQYF.

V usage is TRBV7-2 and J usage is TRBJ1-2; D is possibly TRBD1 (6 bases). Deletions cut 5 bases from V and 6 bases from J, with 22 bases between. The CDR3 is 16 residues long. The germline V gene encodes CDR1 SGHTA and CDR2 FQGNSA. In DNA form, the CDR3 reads TGTGCCAGCAGCCCAACCGGGGGGCTGATAAACGATGGCTACACCTTC. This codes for CASSPTGGLINDGYTF.

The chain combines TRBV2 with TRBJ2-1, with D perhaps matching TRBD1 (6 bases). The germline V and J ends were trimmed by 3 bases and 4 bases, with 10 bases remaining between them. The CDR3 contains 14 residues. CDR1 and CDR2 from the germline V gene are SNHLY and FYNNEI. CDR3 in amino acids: CASSELGQYNEQFF. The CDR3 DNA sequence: TGTGCCAGCAGTGAGCTTGGACAGTACAATGAGCAGTTCTTC.

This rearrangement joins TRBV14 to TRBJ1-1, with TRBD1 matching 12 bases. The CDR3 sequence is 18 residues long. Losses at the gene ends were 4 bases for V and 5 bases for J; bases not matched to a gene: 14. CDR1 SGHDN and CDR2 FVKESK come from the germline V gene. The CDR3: CASSRTYRDRGQGTEAFF. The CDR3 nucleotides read TGTGCCAGCAGCCGAACTTACCGGGACAGGGGGCAGGGGACTGAAGCTTTCTTT.

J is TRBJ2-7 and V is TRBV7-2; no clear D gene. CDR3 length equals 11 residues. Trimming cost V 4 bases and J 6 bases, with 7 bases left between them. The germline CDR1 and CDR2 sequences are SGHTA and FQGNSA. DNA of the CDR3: TGTGCCAGCAGCTCCCTCAGCGAGCAGTACTTC. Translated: CASSSLSEQYF. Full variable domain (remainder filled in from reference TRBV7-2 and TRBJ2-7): GAGVSQSPSNKVTEKGKDVELRCDPISGHTALYWYRQSLGQGLEFLIYFQGNSAPDKSGLPSDRFSAERTGGSVSTLTIQRTQQEDSAVYLCASSSLSEQYFGPGTRLTVT.

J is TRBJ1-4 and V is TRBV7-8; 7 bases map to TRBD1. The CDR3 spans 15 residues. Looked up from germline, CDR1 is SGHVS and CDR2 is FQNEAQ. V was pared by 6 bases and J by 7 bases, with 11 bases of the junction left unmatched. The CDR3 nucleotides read TGTGCCAGCAGGGGGACAGCCCAAAGCCCTGAAAAACTGTTTTTT. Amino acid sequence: CASRGTAQSPEKLFF.

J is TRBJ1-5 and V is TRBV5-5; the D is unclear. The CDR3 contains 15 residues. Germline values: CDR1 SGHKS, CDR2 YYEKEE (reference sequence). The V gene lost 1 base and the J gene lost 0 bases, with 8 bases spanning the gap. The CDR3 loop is CASSLFHSSNQPQHF. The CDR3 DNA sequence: TGTGCCAGCAGCTTGTTTCACAGTAGCAATCAGCCCCAGCATTTT.

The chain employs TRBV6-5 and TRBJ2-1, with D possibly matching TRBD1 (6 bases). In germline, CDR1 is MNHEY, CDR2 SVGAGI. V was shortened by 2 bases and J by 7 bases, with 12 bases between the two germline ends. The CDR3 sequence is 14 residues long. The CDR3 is CASSYPGHWNEQFF. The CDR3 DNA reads TGTGCCAGCAGTTACCCGGGACATTGGAATGAGCAGTTCTTC.